A single sample gave rise to the 23 T cell receptor beta chains below, sequenced in a study of T cell repertoires in cytomegalovirus infection. TCRdb re-analysed the reads in MiXCR, keeping a single row per CDR3 protein. Found here are about 250,000 distinct CDR3 sequences, 15% to 20% of them singletons; the top ten hold around half. Source material: CD8+ T cells from PBMCs. The source of these receptors is a human donor in good health (CMV status not recorded). Some clones in this sample may be carry-over from other donors' samples.

To note about this clonotype: This could be a read error, since a much larger clone is one nucleotide away. The chain is built from TRBV6-8 and TRBJ1-5; D is possibly TRBD1 (5 bases). CDR3 length equals 15 residues. From germline, CDR1 is MNHGY and CDR2 SAAAGT. Trimming took off 10 bases at V and 4 bases at J, with 20 bases between the two ends. The CDR3 DNA reads as TGTGCCACCGACCTCTCAGCAGGGCGAAATCAGCCCCAGCATTTT. It translates to CATDLSAGRNQPQHF.

V and J are TRBV7-9 and TRBJ2-7; D gene uncertain. Germline CDR1 reads SEHNR; CDR2 reads FQNEAQ (reference sequence). This CDR3 contains 12 residues. Trimming took off 2 bases at V and 7 bases at J, with 9 bases between the two ends. CDR3 region: CASSLNPTEQYF. CDR3 nucleotides: TGTGCCAGCAGCTTAAATCCGACGGAGCAGTACTTC.

The table lists this clonotype with many counts. This chain uses TRBV7-9 with TRBJ2-6; D gene ambiguous. The germline V and J ends were trimmed by 4 bases and 0 bases, with 10 bases remaining between them. This CDR3 has 16 residues. Germline V gives CDR1 SEHNR, CDR2 FQNEAQ (reference sequence). CDR3 sequence: CASSSGRHSGANVLTF. The CDR3 region has the DNA TGTGCCAGCAGCTCCGGGCGCCACTCTGGGGCCAACGTCCTGACTTTC.

This clonotype was found a few times. The gene calls are TRBV12-3 or TRBV12-4 and TRBJ1-1; a possible D gene is TRBD1 (5 bases). V was pared by 6 bases and J by 0 bases, with 17 bases between. The CDR3 consists of 16 residues. Written as DNA, the CDR3 is TGTGCCAGCAGCCAAGGGGAGGGCGCAATGAACACTGAAGCTTTCTTT. This encodes CASSQGEGAMNTEAFF.

A few counts support this clonotype. The CDR3 here is CASSQVSGGYNEQFF. The CDR3 coding sequence is TGTGCCAGCAGCCAAGTTAGCGGGGGGTACAATGAGCAGTTCTTC. This chain links TRBV3-1 with TRBJ2-1; TRBD2 matches at 10 bases. This CDR3 comprises 15 residues. Trimming at V came to 1 base and at J to 4 bases, leaving 1 base not matched to a gene. Germline V gene lookup returns CDR1 LGHDT and CDR2 YNNKEL (reference sequence).

This clonotype was detected many times. The chain combines TRBV28 with TRBJ2-7; D not resolved. Germline V gene data show CDR1 as MDHEN and CDR2 as SYDVKM. The CDR3 runs to 14 residues. The V end was cut by 3 bases, the J end by 0 bases, with 9 bases between. The CDR3 loop reads CASSFTLSSYEQYF. Written as DNA, the CDR3 is TGTGCCAGCAGTTTTACATTAAGCTCCTACGAGCAGTACTTC.

The V gene is TRBV6-8, the J gene TRBJ2-3, with 8 bases aligning to TRBD1. J lost 3 bases, V lost 5 bases, and 4 bases had no gene match. The germline V gene has CDR1 MNHGY and CDR2 SAAAGT. The CDR3 has 14 amino acids. The CDR3, as DNA: TGTGCCAGCAGTGTGCGGACAGGGACAGATACGCAGTATTTT. Its protein is CASSVRTGTDTQYF.

The V and J genes are TRBV28 and TRBJ1-2; D uncertain. Deletions cut 3 bases from V and 4 bases from J, with 12 bases between. This CDR3 spans 14 amino acids. Germline lookup yields CDR1 MDHEN and CDR2 SYDVKM. The CDR3 nucleotides are TGTGCCAGCAGTTTTGCAAGGTCTGGCTATGGCTACACCTTC. Its protein product is CASSFARSGYGYTF.

Details on this clonotype: This could be a read error, since a much larger clone is one nucleotide away. V is TRBV7-9 and J is TRBJ2-7, with TRBD2 as a possible D gene (7 bases). Trimming removed 1 base at V and 0 bases at J, with 16 bases between. The CDR3 covers 17 residues. Germline V gene sequence: CDR1 SEHNR, CDR2 FQNEAQ (reference sequence). CDR3 sequence: CASSLGGRGAASYEQYF. The DNA of the CDR3 is TGTGCCAGCAGCTTAGGGGGCCGGGGGGCTGCCTCCTACGAGCAGTACTTC.

This clonotype was counted a few times. The chain links TRBV6-2 or TRBV6-3 to TRBJ2-3; D remains ambiguous. V lost 2 bases, J lost 3 bases, and 18 bases lay in between. Germline CDR1 is MNHEY and CDR2 is SVGEGT. This CDR3 is 17 amino acids long. In DNA, the CDR3 is TGTGCCAGCAGTTACCCCCTTTTAGAAGAATTAACAGATACGCAGTATTTT. Protein sequence: CASSYPLLEELTDTQYF.

The gene calls are TRBV4-1 and TRBJ1-1; D gene unclear. From germline, CDR1 is MGHRA and CDR2 YSYEKL. The ends were cut back, 9 bases at V and 2 bases at J, with 13 bases in the middle. The CDR3 is 13 residues long. CDR3 loop: CASGGPVNTEAFF. The CDR3 bases are TGCGCCAGTGGTGGGCCAGTTAACACTGAAGCTTTCTTT.

The J gene is TRBJ2-4, the V gene TRBV29-1; D may be TRBD1 or TRBD2 (6 bases each). The germline V gene has CDR1 SQVTM and CDR2 ANQGSEA. Trimming cost V 6 bases and J 1 base, with 13 bases left between them. The CDR3 is 14 residues long. CDR3 region: CSVLGGSAKNIQYF. The CDR3 nucleotides read TGCAGCGTCCTCGGGGGCTCGGCCAAAAACATTCAGTACTTC. Full variable domain (rest looked up from reference TRBV29-1 and TRBJ2-4): SAVISQKPSRDICQRGTSLTIQCQVDSQVTMMFWYRQQPGQSLTLIATANQGSEATYESGFVIDKFPISRPNLTFSTLTVSNMSPEDSSIYLCSVLGGSAKNIQYFGAGTRLSVL.

The chain combines TRBV5-5 with TRBJ2-1; 9 nucleotides match TRBD2. CDR3 length: 16 residues. Germline trimming cut 0 bases from V and 5 bases from J; bases unmatched to any gene: 6. CDR1 SGHKS and CDR2 YYEKEE come from the germline V gene (reference sequence). CDR3 in amino acids: CASSLVLAGTDNEQFF. The CDR3 DNA reads as TGTGCCAGCAGCTTGGTTCTAGCGGGGACAGACAATGAGCAGTTCTTC.

The chain recombines TRBV29-1 with TRBJ1-1; D possibly corresponds to TRBD1 (5 bases). Germline CDR1 SQVTM, CDR2 ANQGSEA. V lost 4 bases and J 8 bases, leaving 11 bases between the germline ends. This CDR3 comprises 11 residues. The CDR3 reads CSVGGTAEAFF. CDR3 bases: TGCAGCGTTGGTGGGACTGCAGAAGCTTTCTTT.

V and J are TRBV20-1 and TRBJ2-7; 10 bases align to TRBD2. The CDR3 is 14 amino acids. The germline CDR1 and CDR2 sequences are DFQATT and SNEGSKA (reference sequence). J gave up 5 bases and V 3 bases, and 7 bases lay outside the gene matches. CDR3 DNA sequence: TGCAGTGCTAGTCGTTCTAGCGGGGGCGACGAGCAGTACTTC. Translated: CSASRSSGGDEQYF.

Many counts were recorded for this clonotype. J is TRBJ2-5 and V is TRBV5-4; D assignment may be TRBD1 or TRBD2 (5 bases each). Trimming pared 2 bases from V and 2 bases from J, leaving 16 bases between. The CDR3 loop spans 16 amino acids. Germline CDR1 reads SGHNT; CDR2 reads YYREEE (reference sequence). DNA for the CDR3: TGTGCCAGCAGCTTTGGGACGGTGGCCATTCAAGAGACCCAGTACTTC. Translating it yields CASSFGTVAIQETQYF. The variable domain in full, completed from reference TRBV5-4 and TRBJ2-5, reads ETGVTQSPTHLIKTRGQQVTLRCSSQSGHNTVSWYQQALGQGPQFIFQYYREEENGRGNFPPRFSGLQFPNYSSELNVNALELDDSALYLCASSFGTVAIQETQYFGPGTRLLVL.

As to this clonotype: It may be a read error: a sequence one base away is much more abundant. This chain uses TRBV7-2 with TRBJ2-7; D possibly corresponds to TRBD1 (5 bases). The CDR3 extends over 13 amino acids. CDR1 is SGHTA and CDR2 is FQGNSA in the germline V gene. This CDR3 reads CASSFFGAYEQHF. The DNA for the CDR3 is TGTGCCAGCAGCTTTTTTGGGGCCTACGAGCAGCACTTC. The full variable domain, in which reference TRBV7-2 and TRBJ2-7 provide the parts outside the CDR3, is GAGVSQSPSNKVTEKGKDVELRCDPISGHTALYWYRQSLGQGLEFLIYFQGNSAPDKSGLPSDRFSAERTGGSVSTLTIQRTQQEDSAVYLCASSFFGAYEQHFGPGTRLTVT.

This clonotype came up many times. The rearrangement links TRBV5-4 to TRBJ2-7; 10 positions agree with TRBD1. The CDR3 covers 14 residues. Germline CDR1 SGHNT, CDR2 YYREEE (reference sequence). V was pared by 2 bases and J by 5 bases, with 4 bases of the junction left unmatched. The CDR3 nucleotides read TGTGCCAGCAGCTTACCGGGACAGGGGAACGAGCAGTACTTC. Protein sequence: CASSLPGQGNEQYF.

As concerns this clonotype: A much larger clone lies one base from this, so it may be a read error. The V call is TRBV29-1, the J call TRBJ1-1; 8 nucleotides align to TRBD1. The V gene's germline CDR1 is SQVTM and CDR2 ANQGSEA. This CDR3 region has 15 residues. The CDR3 region has the DNA TGCAACGTGATACAGGGGGAGGTGTCGAGAGCTGAAGCTTTCTTT. This sequence encodes CNVIQGEVSRAEAFF.

This clonotype turned up a few times. The chain carries TRBV20-1 and TRBJ2-7; a weak D match, TRBD1 (6 bases). The V gene's germline CDR1 is DFQATT and CDR2 SNEGSKA (reference sequence). V was shortened by 6 bases and J by 3 bases, with 21 bases between the two germline ends. This CDR3 contains 15 residues. The CDR3 DNA sequence: TGCAGTGCCCCAACAAGGACAGAGGGTCACTACGAGCAGTACTTC. It yields the protein CSAPTRTEGHYEQYF.

The table lists this clonotype with a few counts. V usage is TRBV5-5 and J usage is TRBJ2-1, with D uncertain. V lost 3 bases to trimming and J lost 4 bases, with 11 bases between them. The CDR3 has 14 amino acids. The germline V gene encodes CDR1 SGHKS and CDR2 YYEKEE (reference sequence). CDR3 in amino acids: CASSYDLGYNEQFF. CDR3 coding DNA: TGTGCCAGCAGCTATGACCTAGGTTACAATGAGCAGTTCTTC.

The CDR3 is CASEGDTEAFF. The CDR3 region has the DNA TGCGCCAGCGAAGGGGACACTGAAGCTTTCTTT. The rearrangement joins TRBV5-1 to TRBJ1-1, with D possibly matching TRBD1 (5 bases). From germline, CDR1 is SGHRS and CDR2 YFSETQ. V was clipped by 7 bases and J by 3 bases, with 7 bases between them. The CDR3 length is 11 residues.

This chain links TRBV5-6 with TRBJ2-3; D might be TRBD2 (5 bases). Trimming stripped 3 bases from V and 3 bases from J, with 5 bases between. Per the germline V gene, CDR1 is SGHDT and CDR2 is YYEEEE. The CDR3 loop spans 12 amino acids. This CDR3 reads CASSWTTDTQYF. CDR3 sequence (DNA): TGTGCCAGCAGCTGGACTACAGATACGCAGTATTTT.